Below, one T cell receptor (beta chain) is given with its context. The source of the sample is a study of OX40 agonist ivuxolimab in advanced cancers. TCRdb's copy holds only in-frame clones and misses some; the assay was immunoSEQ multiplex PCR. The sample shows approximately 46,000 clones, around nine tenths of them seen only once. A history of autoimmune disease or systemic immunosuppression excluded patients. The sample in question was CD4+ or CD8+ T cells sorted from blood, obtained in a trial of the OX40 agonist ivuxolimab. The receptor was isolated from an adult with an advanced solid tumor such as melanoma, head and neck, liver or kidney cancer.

The CDR3 is CASSYSGTGVAGELFF. DNA of the CDR3: TGCGCCAGCAGCTATTCCGGGACAGGGGTCGCCGGGGAGCTGTTTTTT. The V call is TRBV5-1, the J call TRBJ2-2; 10 bases are a match to TRBD1. CDR3 length: 16 residues. V was clipped by 3 bases and J by 6 bases; unmatched bases: 8. Germline V gene data show CDR1 as SGHRS and CDR2 as YFSETQ.